A single sample gave rise to the 30 T cell receptor beta chains below, sequenced in a study of OX40 agonist ivuxolimab in advanced cancers. The library relied on the immunoSEQ multiplex PCR assay. In its TCRdb copy, this immuneACCESS table keeps in-frame sequences only and misses some clones. Where compared with another copy, unresolved V genes explain less than half of these, and the others have no known cause. This sample lists more than 12,000 clones; 80% were detected once. Of the sample, around 19% falls within the top ten clones. This material consisted of CD4+ or CD8+ T cells sorted from blood, taken in a trial of the OX40 agonist ivuxolimab. The receptors come from an adult with an advanced solid tumor such as melanoma, head and neck, liver or kidney cancer.

This chain uses TRBV7-9 with TRBJ2-5, with 7 bases that match TRBD1. CDR1 and CDR2 from the germline V gene are SEHNR and FQNEAQ (reference sequence). The trim removed 5 bases at V and 4 bases at J, leaving 10 bases unmatched. This CDR3 has 15 amino acids. The DNA for the CDR3 is TGTGCCAGCAGCCGTCGGCAGGGGGAGATAGAGACCCAGTACTTC. It is translated as CASSRRQGEIETQYF. Variable domain in full (rest from reference TRBV7-9 and TRBJ2-5): DTGVSQNPRHKITKRGQNVTFRCDPISEHNRLYWYRQTLGQGPEFLTYFQNEAQLEKSRLLSDRFSAERPKGSFSTLEIQRTEQGDSAMYLCASSRRQGEIETQYFGPGTRLLVL.

This chain links TRBV4-3 with TRBJ2-7; perhaps TRBD1 as D (6 bases). V lost 1 base and J 3 bases, leaving 10 bases between the germline ends. Germline V CDR1 and CDR2: LGHNA, YSLEER. There are 14 residues in the CDR3. CDR3 coding DNA: TGCGCCAGCAGCCAAGCAGCACAGGGCTACGAGCAGTACTTC. This sequence encodes CASSQAAQGYEQYF.

The V gene is TRBV14, the J gene TRBJ2-7, with TRBD2 as a possible D gene (6 bases). Germline V CDR1 and CDR2: SGHDN, FVKESK. The CDR3 contains 13 residues. Trimming left V 5 bases short and J 7 bases short, with 15 bases between. The CDR3 region is CASSSHIGGEQYF. CDR3 bases: TGTGCCAGCAGCTCCCACATCGGAGGGGAGCAGTACTTC.

The rearrangement uses TRBV2 and TRBJ2-2; 7 bases agree with TRBD2. Looked up from germline, CDR1 is SNHLY and CDR2 is FYNNEI. This CDR3 contains 17 residues. J was trimmed by 6 bases and V by 3 bases; bases with no gene match: 13. This CDR3 reads CASSDSLILASPGELFF. CDR3 nucleotides: TGTGCCAGCAGTGACTCTCTGATACTAGCGAGTCCCGGGGAGCTGTTTTTT.

This clone appeared a single time. The CDR3 region has the DNA TGTGCCAGCAGCCAATCCACTAGCGGGAGTGGCAATGAGCAGTTCTTC. This sequence encodes CASSQSTSGSGNEQFF. The V and J genes are TRBV5-4 and TRBJ2-1, with 11 bases aligning to TRBD2. Germline values: CDR1 SGHNT, CDR2 YYREEE (reference sequence). The CDR3 is 16 residues long. Trimming removed 4 bases from V and 6 bases from J; junction bases left unmatched: 9. The full variable domain, with the rest looked up from reference TRBV5-4 and TRBJ2-1, is ETGVTQSPTHLIKTRGQQVTLRCSSQSGHNTVSWYQQALGQGPQFIFQYYREEENGRGNFPPRFSGLQFPNYSSELNVNALELDDSALYLCASSQSTSGSGNEQFFGPGTRLTVL.

V gene TRBV4-3 combines with J gene TRBJ2-1; unclear D gene. This CDR3 has 13 residues. CDR1 is LGHNA and CDR2 is YSLEER in the germline V gene. Trimming pared 0 bases from V and 10 bases from J, leaving 10 bases between. The CDR3 spells CASSQDSRKEQFF. The CDR3 bases are TGCGCCAGCAGCCAAGATTCTCGGAAGGAGCAGTTCTTC.

The V gene is TRBV7-9, the J gene TRBJ2-5, with TRBD1 matching over 8 bases. The CDR3 is 15 amino acids. The V gene end was trimmed by 5 bases and the J gene end by 2 bases; junction bases not matched to a gene: 7. Germline V gives CDR1 SEHNR, CDR2 FQNEAQ (reference sequence). The CDR3 nucleotides are TGTGCCAGCAGCCACCGACAGGGGCGTCAAGAGACCCAGTACTTC. Translating gives CASSHRQGRQETQYF.

This chain connects TRBV7-2 to TRBJ2-5; D is ambiguous. The CDR3 runs 14 residues. The V gene's germline CDR1 is SGHTA and CDR2 FQGNSA. The V end was cut by 1 base, the J end by 7 bases, with 13 bases between. CDR3 bases: TGTGCCAGCAGCTTAGTCTCTATCTCGGGGACCCAGTACTTC. It codes for CASSLVSISGTQYF.

CDR3 sequence reads: CASSLRTGGYNEQFF. Here the CDR3 DNA reads TGTGCCAGCAGCTTGAGGACAGGGGGATACAATGAGCAGTTCTTC. The chain uses TRBV11-2 and TRBJ2-1; 10 bases agree with TRBD1. V gave up 3 bases and J gave up 4 bases; unmatched junction bases: 3. CDR1 and CDR2 (germline): SGHAT, FQNNGV. The CDR3 loop spans 15 amino acids.

This chain links TRBV18 with TRBJ2-1, with TRBD1 as a possible D gene (5 bases). Between the trimmed V and J ends, which lost 4 bases and 8 bases, there was a span of 18 bases. The CDR3 contains 15 residues. Germline lookup yields CDR1 KGHSH and CDR2 LQKENI. CDR3 bases: TGTGCCAGCTCACAGGGGTCGCAATGGGCGGATGAGCAGTTCTTC. It is translated as CASSQGSQWADEQFF.

J is TRBJ1-1 and V is TRBV11-2; D remains unclear. Germline CDR1 SGHAT, CDR2 FQNNGV. This CDR3 comprises 12 residues. The V end was cut by 8 bases, the J end by 3 bases, with 10 bases between. CDR3 in amino acids: CASSGMDTEAFF. The CDR3 nucleotides read TGTGCCAGCTCCGGTATGGACACTGAAGCTTTCTTT.

The chain uses TRBV11-3 and TRBJ2-3; possible D gene TRBD1, 7 bases. Germline CDR1 is SGHNT and CDR2 is YENEEA. This CDR3 region has 17 residues. V was shortened by 5 bases and J by 1 base, with 19 bases between the two germline ends. DNA for the CDR3: TGTGCCAGCAGCCCCCGGACAGGATTAGCGGGCACAGATACGCAGTATTTT. It codes for CASSPRTGLAGTDTQYF.

The sample holds one count of this clone. The J gene is TRBJ1-5, the V gene TRBV6-6; no clear D. V lost 4 bases and J lost 8, with 6 bases in between. The CDR3 has 11 residues. Per the germline V gene, CDR1 is MNHNY and CDR2 is SVGAGI (reference sequence). The DNA for the CDR3 is TGTGCCAGCAGTTGGGGAGAGCCCCAGCATTTT. This sequence encodes CASSWGEPQHF.

The rearrangement links TRBV6-5 to TRBJ2-3; 10 bases match TRBD2. After removal of 2 bases from V and 1 base from J, the junction contained 3 bases not matched to a gene. The CDR3 has 16 amino acids. The germline V gene has CDR1 MNHEY and CDR2 SVGAGI. Here the CDR3 DNA reads TGTGCCAGCAGTTACAGCCTAGCGGGAGGCACAGATACGCAGTATTTT. It yields the protein CASSYSLAGGTDTQYF.

CDR3 loop: CASSQKQGGGQFF. The DNA of the CDR3 is TGCGCCAGCAGCCAGAAACAGGGGGGAGGGCAGTTCTTC. J is TRBJ2-1 and V is TRBV4-1, with 8 bases identical to TRBD1. Trimming took 3 bases from V and 12 from J; bases not matched to a gene: 7. Germline V CDR1 and CDR2: MGHRA, YSYEKL. The CDR3 is 13 amino acids.

This clone was seen only once. The chain carries TRBV6-6 and TRBJ1-2; D is unresolved. This CDR3 comprises 14 residues. V lost 1 base and J 4 bases, leaving 10 bases between the germline ends. Germline CDR1 MNHNY, CDR2 SVGAGI (reference sequence). Here the CDR3 reads CASSYWSSGYGYTF. For the CDR3, the DNA is TGTGCCAGCAGTTACTGGTCGTCGGGCTATGGCTACACCTTC.

This chain connects TRBV6-5 to TRBJ2-1; D may match TRBD1 or TRBD2 (5 bases each). The V gene lost 8 bases and the J gene lost 9 bases, with 17 bases spanning the gap. The CDR3 is 13 amino acids. Germline CDR1 MNHEY, CDR2 SVGAGI. CDR3 DNA: TGTGCCAGCGGGACGGGGCTAGCCGGTGAGCAGTTCTTC. This gives the protein CASGTGLAGEQFF.

The V gene is TRBV6-6, the J gene TRBJ2-5, with TRBD2 identical over 8 bases. V lost 0 bases and J lost 1; bases outside the gene matches: 4. CDR3 length: 16 amino acids. CDR1 MNHNY and CDR2 SVGAGI come from the germline V gene (reference sequence). The CDR3 is CASSYSELAVQETQYF. DNA of the CDR3: TGTGCCAGCAGTTACTCGGAACTAGCGGTCCAAGAGACCCAGTACTTC.

Here the CDR3 reads CASSAWSGANVLTF. CDR3 in DNA: TGTGCCAGCAGTGCCTGGAGTGGGGCCAACGTCCTGACTTTC. This chain joins TRBV6-4 and TRBJ2-6; D unresolved. This CDR3 comprises 14 residues. Trimming pared 4 bases from V and 3 bases from J, leaving 7 bases between. Germline CDR1 and CDR2: MRHNA and SNTAGT.

The chain combines TRBV28 with TRBJ2-5; 9 bases fit TRBD2. CDR3 length equals 15 residues. In germline, CDR1 is MDHEN, CDR2 SYDVKM. Trimming took 7 bases from V and 5 from J; bases not matched to a gene: 11. The CDR3 DNA reads as TGTGCCAGCACCACATCTAGCGGGACTGGGGAGACCCAGTACTTC. It yields the protein CASTTSSGTGETQYF.

V gene TRBV5-4 combines with J gene TRBJ2-7, with TRBD2 matching 13 bases. Looked up from germline, CDR1 is SGHNT and CDR2 is YYREEE (reference sequence). Losses at the gene ends were 4 bases for V and 5 bases for J; bases not matched to a gene: 3. CDR3 length: 14 residues. CDR3 protein: CASSVGLAGNEQYF. For the CDR3, the DNA is TGTGCCAGCAGCGTGGGACTAGCGGGAAACGAGCAGTACTTC. Using reference TRBV5-4 and TRBJ2-7 for the parts outside the CDR3, the full variable domain is ETGVTQSPTHLIKTRGQQVTLRCSSQSGHNTVSWYQQALGQGPQFIFQYYREEENGRGNFPPRFSGLQFPNYSSELNVNALELDDSALYLCASSVGLAGNEQYFGPGTRLTVT.

DNA of the CDR3: TGTGCCAGCAGTCCTCTAGGGGACTACGAGCAGTACTTC. It is translated as CASSPLGDYEQYF. The rearrangement joins TRBV27 to TRBJ2-7; the D gene is possibly TRBD1 (5 bases). CDR1 and CDR2 from the germline V gene are MNHEY and SMNVEV (reference sequence). This CDR3 contains 13 residues. Trimming took 5 bases from V and 3 from J, leaving 11 bases between them.

V and J are TRBV11-2 and TRBJ2-4; D possibly corresponds to TRBD1 (5 bases). Per germline, CDR1 SGHAT and CDR2 FQNNGV. The CDR3 has 15 residues. Trimming pared 5 bases from V and 0 bases from J, leaving 11 bases between. The CDR3 loop reads CASSHRYGAKNIQYF. The CDR3 DNA reads as TGTGCCAGCAGCCACAGGTACGGAGCCAAAAACATTCAGTACTTC.

The chain couples TRBV9 to TRBJ1-2; TRBD1 matches 7 bases. J gave up 7 bases and V 5 bases, and 14 bases lay outside the gene matches. Per the germline V gene, CDR1 is SGDLS and CDR2 is YYNGEE. CDR3 length equals 15 residues. CDR3 coding DNA: TGTGCCAGCAGAGACAGGGTTATCGGGACGAGTGGCTACACCTTC. As protein: CASRDRVIGTSGYTF.

This clone was recorded once. The chain couples TRBV14 to TRBJ2-3; TRBD2 matches 7 bases. Germline V gene lookup returns CDR1 SGHDN and CDR2 FVKESK. J was trimmed by 5 bases and V by 1 base; bases with no gene match: 18. This CDR3 has 19 residues. This chain's CDR3 is CASSQVRTSDPPSLDTQYF. DNA of the CDR3: TGTGCCAGCAGCCAAGTCAGAACTAGCGACCCGCCCAGCTTAGATACGCAGTATTTT.

The V and J genes are TRBV5-1 and TRBJ2-5; D possibly uses TRBD1 or TRBD2 (6 bases each). This CDR3 is built from 14 residues. Trimming shortened V by 1 base and J by 6 bases, and 13 bases separated the two germline ends. In germline, CDR1 is SGHRS, CDR2 YFSETQ. The chain's CDR3 is CASSLYGGAKTQYF. The CDR3 nucleotides are TGCGCCAGCAGCTTGTACGGGGGCGCGAAGACCCAGTACTTC.

The chain recombines TRBV28 with TRBJ1-4; 8 bases are shared with TRBD1. CDR3 length: 16 amino acids. Trimming removed 3 bases from V and 3 bases from J; junction bases left unmatched: 6. Germline V lookup: CDR1 MDHEN, CDR2 SYDVKM. The CDR3 is CASSFRQGRANEKLFF. The CDR3 coding sequence is TGTGCCAGCAGTTTCAGACAGGGGAGAGCTAATGAAAAACTGTTTTTT.

The V and J genes are TRBV7-9 and TRBJ2-5; a possible D gene is TRBD1 (6 bases). Germline-derived CDR1 and CDR2 are SEHNR and FQNEAQ (reference sequence). The CDR3 spans 14 residues. Trimming took 5 bases from V and 1 from J, leaving 11 bases between them. The CDR3 DNA reads as TGTGCCAGCAGCCCAACAGGGACCCAAGAGACCCAGTACTTC. As protein: CASSPTGTQETQYF.

The rearrangement joins TRBV19 to TRBJ2-1, with TRBD2 matching 11 bases. Germline values: CDR1 LNHDA, CDR2 SQIVND (reference sequence). The CDR3 is made up of 20 amino acids. CDR3 sequence (DNA): TGTCCGTCCCCCCCACCCACAGCTAGCGGGAGGCCGACCTCCTACAATGAGCAGTTCTTC. Translated, it gives CPSPPPTASGRPTSYNEQFF.

This clone appeared a single time. This chain connects TRBV5-4 to TRBJ1-1, with D maybe TRBD1 (5 bases). CDR3 length equals 12 residues. The V end lost 3 bases, the J end lost 5 bases, and 8 bases lay between the germline ends. The germline CDR1 and CDR2 sequences are SGHNT and YYREEE (reference sequence). This CDR3 is CASSWGVTEAFF. In nucleotides, the CDR3 is TGTGCCAGCAGCTGGGGGGTAACTGAAGCTTTCTTT.